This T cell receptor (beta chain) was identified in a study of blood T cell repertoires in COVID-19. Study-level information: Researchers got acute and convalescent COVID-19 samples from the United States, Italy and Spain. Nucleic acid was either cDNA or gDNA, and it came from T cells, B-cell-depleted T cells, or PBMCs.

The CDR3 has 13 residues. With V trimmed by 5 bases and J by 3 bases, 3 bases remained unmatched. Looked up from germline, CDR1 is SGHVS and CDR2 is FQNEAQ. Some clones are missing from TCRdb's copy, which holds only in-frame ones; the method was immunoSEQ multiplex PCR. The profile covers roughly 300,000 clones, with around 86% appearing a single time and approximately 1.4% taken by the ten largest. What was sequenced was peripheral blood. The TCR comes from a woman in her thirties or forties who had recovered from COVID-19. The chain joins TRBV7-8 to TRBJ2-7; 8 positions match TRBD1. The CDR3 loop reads CASSPGQGYEQYF. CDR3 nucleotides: TGTGCCAGCAGCCCCGGACAGGGCTACGAGCAGTACTTC.